The next 23 T cell receptor beta chains were all read from a single sample in a study of T cell responses to AZD1222 COVID-19 vaccine. Here immunoSEQ multiplex PCR was the method, and the copy in TCRdb shows in-frame clones only, minus some. Of 45,000 to 55,000 clones in the sample, 70% to 85% were seen once. The input for sequencing was peripheral blood, taken on day 0 of MenACWY control vaccination. Every receptor here comes from an adult in good health.

This chain connects TRBV6-5 to TRBJ1-2; D possibly corresponds to TRBD1 (6 bases). Trimming took off 10 bases at V and 4 bases at J, with 19 bases between the two ends. The CDR3 loop spans 14 amino acids. Germline CDR1 and CDR2: MNHEY and SVGAGI. The CDR3 spells CATTNIGQFYGYTF. The DNA of the CDR3 is TGTGCCACCACTAATATAGGACAGTTCTATGGCTACACCTTC.

The chain uses TRBV18 and TRBJ2-5, with TRBD1 as a possible D gene (5 bases). Between the trimmed V and J ends, which lost 6 bases and 3 bases, there was a span of 11 bases. CDR3 length: 13 amino acids. Germline loops: CDR1 KGHSH, CDR2 LQKENI. DNA for the CDR3: TGTGCCAGCTCCCGAGGACAAGAAGAGACCCAGTACTTC. Translated: CASSRGQEETQYF. Combining the CDR3 with reference TRBV18 and TRBJ2-5 gives the whole variable domain NAGVMQNPRHLVRRRGQEARLRCSPMKGHSHVYWYRQLPEEGLKFMVYLQKENIIDESGMPKERFSAEFPKEGPSILRIQQVVRGDSAAYFCASSRGQEETQYFGPGTRLLVL.

The chain combines TRBV11-2 with TRBJ1-2, with 12 bases matching TRBD1. Trimming removed 5 bases from V and 6 bases from J; junction bases left unmatched: 10. Germline CDR1 is SGHAT and CDR2 is FQNNGV. The CDR3 is 16 residues long. The CDR3 reads CASSLTPGQGANGYTF. The CDR3 DNA reads TGTGCCAGCAGCCTCACCCCGGGACAGGGGGCAAATGGCTACACCTTC.

The chain employs TRBV10-1 and TRBJ2-1; TRBD1 is a possible D gene (5 bases). Trimming left V 4 bases short and J 3 bases short, with 7 bases between. CDR3 length equals 13 residues. Germline-derived CDR1 and CDR2 are WNHNN and SYGVQD (reference sequence). Here the CDR3 DNA reads TGCGCCAGCAGTGCAGACAGCTACAATGAGCAGTTCTTC. Translated, it gives CASSADSYNEQFF.

The chain uses TRBV2 and TRBJ1-6; perhaps TRBD1 as D (6 bases). Looked up from germline, CDR1 is SNHLY and CDR2 is FYNNEI. Trimming took off 5 bases at V and 0 bases at J, with 14 bases between the two ends. The CDR3 is 17 amino acids. CDR3: CASSRRGGSSYNSPLHF. CDR3 sequence (DNA): TGTGCCAGCAGTCGCCGCGGGGGCAGCTCCTATAATTCACCCCTCCACTTT.

This clone showed up just once. The genes are TRBV27 and TRBJ2-1; 9 bases fit TRBD1. Trimming removed 4 bases from V and 6 bases from J; junction bases left unmatched: 7. CDR1 MNHEY and CDR2 SMNVEV come from the germline V gene (reference sequence). CDR3 length equals 15 residues. CDR3 region: CASSSTGTGINEQFF. The CDR3 DNA follows: TGTGCCAGCAGTTCAACCGGGACAGGGATCAATGAGCAGTTCTTC.

The V and J genes are TRBV20-1 and TRBJ1-2; D remains unclear. Germline V gene data show CDR1 as DFQATT and CDR2 as SNEGSKA (reference sequence). The CDR3 is 11 amino acids. As DNA, the CDR3 is TGCAGCACAATGATGGGGAATGGCTACACCTTC. This sequence encodes CSTMMGNGYTF.

Worth noting for this clone: The sample carries other DNA sequences with the same CDR3. The chain combines TRBV24-1 with TRBJ1-4; TRBD1 matches 9 bases. In germline, CDR1 is KGHDR, CDR2 SFDVKD. V lost 7 bases to trimming and J lost 5 bases; unmatched junction nucleotides: 7. This CDR3 region has 15 residues. CDR3 amino acids: CATSDAGTGNEKLFF. CDR3 coding DNA: TGTGCCACCAGCGACGCCGGGACAGGGAATGAAAAACTGTTTTTT.

This sequence joins TRBV5-4 and TRBJ1-3; 10 bases line up with TRBD1. The CDR3 sequence is 18 residues long. Germline V gene sequence: CDR1 SGHNT, CDR2 YYREEE (reference sequence). Losses at the gene ends were 0 bases for V and 3 bases for J; bases not matched to a gene: 9. The CDR3 reads CASSLGVTGGVGGNTIYF. The DNA of the CDR3 is TGTGCCAGCAGCTTGGGAGTGACAGGGGGCGTAGGTGGAAACACCATATATTTT. The variable domain in full, completed from reference TRBV5-4 and TRBJ1-3, reads ETGVTQSPTHLIKTRGQQVTLRCSSQSGHNTVSWYQQALGQGPQFIFQYYREEENGRGNFPPRFSGLQFPNYSSELNVNALELDDSALYLCASSLGVTGGVGGNTIYFGEGSWLTVV.

For this clone: The sample contains more than one DNA sequence encoding this CDR3. V and J are TRBV5-6 and TRBJ1-2; D gene ambiguous. This CDR3 has 12 residues. Trimming stripped 0 bases from V and 2 bases from J, with 2 bases between. Germline CDR1 SGHDT, CDR2 YYEEEE. The CDR3 protein is CASSLGNYGYTF. The CDR3 DNA sequence: TGTGCCAGCAGCTTGGGGAACTATGGCTACACCTTC.

CDR3 sequence (DNA): TGTGCCAGCACCGATACAGGGGGGCTCGGCTATGGCTACACCTTC. Its protein product is CASTDTGGLGYGYTF. The chain carries TRBV5-5 and TRBJ1-2; 8 bases align to TRBD1. CDR1 and CDR2 from the germline V gene are SGHKS and YYEKEE (reference sequence). CDR3 length: 15 residues. V gave up 6 bases and J gave up 4 bases; unmatched junction bases: 11.

The chain carries TRBV2 and TRBJ1-2; weak D call: TRBD1 (5 bases). Trimming took 5 bases from V and 4 from J, leaving 17 bases between them. This CDR3 region has 15 residues. In germline, CDR1 is SNHLY, CDR2 FYNNEI. CDR3 amino acids: CASSTGRLRSYGYTF. Written as DNA, the CDR3 is TGTGCCAGCAGTACAGGTCGACTAAGGAGCTATGGCTACACCTTC.

The V gene is TRBV14, the J gene TRBJ2-1; D not resolved. Germline V gives CDR1 SGHDN, CDR2 FVKESK. The CDR3 extends over 16 amino acids. Between the trimmed V and J ends, which lost 2 bases and 0 bases, there was a span of 11 bases. The CDR3, as DNA: TGTGCCAGCAGCCAATTAAGTGGCGTCTCCTACAATGAGCAGTTCTTC. Protein: CASSQLSGVSYNEQFF.

In this sample, this clone turned up a few times. This chain uses TRBV25-1 with TRBJ1-2, with D hard to call. Germline V CDR1 and CDR2: MGHDK, SYGVNS. Trimming removed 4 bases from V and 8 bases from J, with 14 bases in between. CDR3 length: 13 residues. CDR3 coding DNA: TGTGCCAGCAGTGCCTTAGGTGGGAAGGGCTACACCTTC. Amino acids: CASSALGGKGYTF.

This clone was seen a few times. The chain is built from TRBV5-1 and TRBJ1-1; D unclear. With 5 bases removed from V and 4 bases from J, the gap between germline ends came to 18 bases. CDR1 is SGHRS, CDR2 YFSETQ, per germline. CDR3 length equals 15 residues. This CDR3 reads CASSITHMGGTEAFF. CDR3 DNA: TGCGCCAGCAGTATAACTCATATGGGAGGCACTGAAGCTTTCTTT.

This chain uses TRBV27 with TRBJ2-1; D is uncertain. This CDR3 spans 17 amino acids. V lost 2 bases to trimming and J lost 0 bases, with 14 bases between them. Germline loops: CDR1 MNHEY, CDR2 SMNVEV (reference sequence). CDR3 loop: CASSLRVRLGSYNEQFF. Written as DNA, the CDR3 is TGTGCCAGCAGTTTAAGGGTCCGGCTGGGCTCCTACAATGAGCAGTTCTTC.

The V gene is TRBV7-9, the J gene TRBJ1-2, with D uncertain. This CDR3 is built from 13 residues. Germline values: CDR1 SEHNR, CDR2 FQNEAQ (reference sequence). V was trimmed by 3 bases and J by 4 bases, leaving 9 bases between them. The CDR3 DNA sequence: TGTGCCAGCAGCTTTTCAGGAGTCTATGGCTACACCTTC. This gives the protein CASSFSGVYGYTF.

The chain combines TRBV6-6 with TRBJ2-1; 8 bases line up with TRBD1. V shed 6 bases and J 8 bases; nucleotides not matched to a gene: 9. The CDR3 has 14 residues. Germline lookup yields CDR1 MNHNY and CDR2 SVGAGI (reference sequence). The CDR3: CASRPDRDRYEQFF. The CDR3, as DNA: TGTGCCAGCAGGCCGGACAGGGATAGGTATGAGCAGTTCTTC.

This chain joins TRBV6-5 and TRBJ2-3; D perhaps matches TRBD2 (6 bases). Deletions cut 4 bases from V and 11 bases from J, with 10 bases between. CDR3 length: 11 amino acids. Looked up from germline, CDR1 is MNHEY and CDR2 is SVGAGI. The CDR3 DNA is TGTGCCAGCAGTTTTGGCGGGAAGCAGTATTTT. Protein: CASSFGGKQYF.

Many counts were recorded for this clone. V is TRBV28 and J is TRBJ1-6; TRBD1 is a possible D gene (5 bases). The CDR3 has 18 amino acids. Deletions cut 1 base from V and 7 bases from J, with 20 bases between. Germline-derived CDR1 and CDR2 are MDHEN and SYDVKM. The CDR3 protein is CASSLLIAGRMGNSPLHF. The CDR3 region has the DNA TGTGCCAGCAGTTTATTAATCGCAGGGAGGATGGGGAATTCACCCCTCCACTTT.

The gene calls are TRBV27 and TRBJ1-5; D not certain. The CDR3 is 12 amino acids. Per germline, CDR1 MNHEY and CDR2 SMNVEV (reference sequence). V shed 3 bases and J shed 7 bases, with 7 bases lying between them. CDR3 region: CASSFLGQPQHF. The CDR3 DNA follows: TGTGCCAGCAGTTTCCTCGGACAGCCCCAGCATTTT.

The V gene is TRBV5-4, the J gene TRBJ2-2; 8 bases are a match to TRBD1. V lost 5 bases and J lost 3; bases outside the gene matches: 3. Germline V lookup: CDR1 SGHNT, CDR2 YYREEE (reference sequence). This CDR3 region has 14 residues. The CDR3: CASRRTGYTGELFF. DNA of the CDR3: TGTGCCAGCAGGAGGACAGGGTACACCGGGGAGCTGTTTTTT. Together with reference TRBV5-4 and TRBJ2-2, the CDR3 gives the full variable domain: ETGVTQSPTHLIKTRGQQVTLRCSSQSGHNTVSWYQQALGQGPQFIFQYYREEENGRGNFPPRFSGLQFPNYSSELNVNALELDDSALYLCASRRTGYTGELFFGEGSRLTVL.

V gene TRBV7-9 combines with J gene TRBJ1-3; D call uncertain. The CDR3 runs to 14 residues. Germline V gene data show CDR1 as SEHNR and CDR2 as FQNEAQ (reference sequence). Trimming pared 4 bases from V and 0 bases from J, leaving 7 bases between. CDR3 sequence reads: CASSSPNSGNTIYF. For the CDR3, the DNA is TGTGCCAGCAGCTCCCCGAACTCTGGAAACACCATATATTTT.